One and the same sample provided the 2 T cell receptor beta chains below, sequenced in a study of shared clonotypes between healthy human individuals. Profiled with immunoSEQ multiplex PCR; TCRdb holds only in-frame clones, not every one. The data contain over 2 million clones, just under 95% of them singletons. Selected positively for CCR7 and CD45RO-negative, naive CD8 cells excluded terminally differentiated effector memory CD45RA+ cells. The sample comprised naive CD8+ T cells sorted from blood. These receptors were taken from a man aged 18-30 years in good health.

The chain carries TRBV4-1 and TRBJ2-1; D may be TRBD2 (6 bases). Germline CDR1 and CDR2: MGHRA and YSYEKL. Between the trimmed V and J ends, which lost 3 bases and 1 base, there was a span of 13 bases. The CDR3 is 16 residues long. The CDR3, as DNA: TGCGCCAGCAGCCAGGCGACTAGACATTCCTACAATGAGCAGTTCTTC. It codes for CASSQATRHSYNEQFF.

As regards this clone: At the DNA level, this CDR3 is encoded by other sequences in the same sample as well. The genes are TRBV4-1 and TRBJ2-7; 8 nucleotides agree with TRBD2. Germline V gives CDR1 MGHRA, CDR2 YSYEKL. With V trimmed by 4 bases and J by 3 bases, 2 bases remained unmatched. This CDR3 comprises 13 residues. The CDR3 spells CASSPRGGYEQYF. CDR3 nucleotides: TGCGCCAGCAGCCCCCGGGGGGGCTACGAGCAGTACTTC.